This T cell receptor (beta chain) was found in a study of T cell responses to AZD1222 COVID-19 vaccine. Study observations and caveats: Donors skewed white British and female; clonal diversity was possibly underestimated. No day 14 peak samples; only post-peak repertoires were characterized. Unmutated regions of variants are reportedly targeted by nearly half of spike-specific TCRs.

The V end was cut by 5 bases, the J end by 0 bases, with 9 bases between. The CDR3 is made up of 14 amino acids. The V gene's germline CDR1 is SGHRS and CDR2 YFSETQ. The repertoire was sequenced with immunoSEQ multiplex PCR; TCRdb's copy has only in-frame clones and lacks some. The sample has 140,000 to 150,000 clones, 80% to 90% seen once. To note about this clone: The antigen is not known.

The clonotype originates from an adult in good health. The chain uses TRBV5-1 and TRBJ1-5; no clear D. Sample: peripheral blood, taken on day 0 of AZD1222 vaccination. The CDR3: CASRPAPSNQPQHF. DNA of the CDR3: TGCGCCAGCAGACCGGCCCCTAGCAATCAGCCCCAGCATTTT. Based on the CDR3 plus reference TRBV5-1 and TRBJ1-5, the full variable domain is KAGVTQTPRYLIKTRGQQVTLSCSPISGHRSVSWYQQTPGQGLQFLFEYFSETQRNKGNFPGRFSGRQFSNSRSEMNVSTLELGDSALYLCASRPAPSNQPQHFGDGTRLSIL.